This record looks at one T cell receptor beta chain sequence and its context. Data came from immunoSEQ multiplex PCR; TCRdb stores just in-frame clones and leaves some out. The table records 35,000 to 55,000 clones, roughly 70% of them present only once. The sample originates from a study of blood T cell repertoires in COVID-19. About the research overall: Spain, Italy and the United States supplied samples that represented acute and convalescent COVID-19. PBMCs, B-cell-depleted T cells, or T cells were the source of the cDNA or gDNA that made up the material.

CDR3 size: 16 residues. Trimming took 0 bases from V and 7 from J; bases not matched to a gene: 10. The germline CDR1 and CDR2 sequences are SGDLS and YYNGEE. Input material: peripheral blood. J is TRBJ2-3 and V is TRBV9; 8 bases are shared with TRBD2. The TCR sequence derives from an older man with acute or convalescent COVID-19. The CDR3 protein is CASSVEIAGFGHTQYF. CDR3 DNA: TGTGCCAGCAGCGTAGAAATAGCGGGGTTTGGGCATACGCAGTATTTT.